This TCR beta chain emerged from a study of cytomegalovirus exposure and HLA in healthy donors. This PCR relied on a set of 60 Vbeta primers and 13 Jbeta primers. Assay: immunoSEQ multiplex PCR; the TCRdb copy retains only in-frame clones and omits some. The sample has fewer than 200,000 clones, approximately 72% seen once. CDR1 and CDR2 (germline): SGDLS, YYNGEE. Trimming took off 3 bases at V and 0 bases at J, with 15 bases between the two ends. This CDR3 comprises 16 residues. About this clone itself: Its cognate antigen is unknown.

Study-level points and caveats: Upon later analysis, HLA-associated TCR beta chains proved more clonally expanded than other, equally common chains. Accurate HLA-A and HLA-B prediction from TCR beta sequences was reported for most subjects. There was a cluster of highly shared sequence variants that was likely a sequencing artifact.

The TCR comes from a human donor in good health. Sequencing was done on a sample of PBMCs. V usage is TRBV9 and J usage is TRBJ1-1, with D perhaps matching TRBD1 (5 bases). The CDR3 region is CASSAPREGMNTEAFF. In DNA, the CDR3 is TGTGCCAGCAGCGCCCCGAGGGAGGGGATGAACACTGAAGCTTTCTTT.